This T cell receptor beta chain was captured by sequencing in a study of beta chain features in type 1 diabetes. Study at large: There was similarity between patients and healthy donors in age, gender and cell yields.

The sequenced template was cDNA made from the entire isolated RNA. The read count averaged around 3.6 million across naive, central memory and regulatory T cell samples. Sequencing was performed with immunoSEQ multiplex PCR; in TCRdb, only in-frame clones are kept and a portion is missing. The sample has roughly 150,000 clones; roughly 10% are singletons. This clone was detected a few times. The antigen is not known. In germline, CDR1 is SQVTM, CDR2 ANQGSEA. This CDR3 region has 14 residues. Study-wide points: For cells with high TCR expression, cDNA sequencing could yield over-representation.

A single heparinised blood sample, averaging about 100 mL, was obtained per donor. The rearrangement links TRBV29-1 to TRBJ2-3, with TRBD2 as a possible D gene (5 bases). The receptor was derived from a man aged 18 to 30 in good health. Sequencing was done on a sample of central memory CD4+ T cells from blood. The CDR3, as DNA: TGCAGTTCTACACCCCACGGGGGCACAGATACGCAGTATTTT. As protein: CSSTPHGGTDTQYF.